This entry describes one T cell receptor beta chain. Clones were read by immunoSEQ multiplex PCR, and TCRdb kept only the in-frame ones, dropping some. The table lists a few hundred thousand clones, around 90% of them singletons. These data originate in a study of control samples from healthy donors and cancer patients. The sequencing input was PBMCs. The sequence was obtained from a middle-aged man with head and neck cancer.

CDR3 sequence (DNA): TGTGCCAGCAGTTTGGACAGGTATAATTCACCCCTCCACTTT. This gives the protein CASSLDRYNSPLHF. The rearrangement uses TRBV27 and TRBJ1-6; 7 bases match TRBD1. Germline CDR1 and CDR2: MNHEY and SMNVEV (reference sequence). J was trimmed by 4 bases and V by 3 bases; bases with no gene match: 0. The CDR3 consists of 14 residues.